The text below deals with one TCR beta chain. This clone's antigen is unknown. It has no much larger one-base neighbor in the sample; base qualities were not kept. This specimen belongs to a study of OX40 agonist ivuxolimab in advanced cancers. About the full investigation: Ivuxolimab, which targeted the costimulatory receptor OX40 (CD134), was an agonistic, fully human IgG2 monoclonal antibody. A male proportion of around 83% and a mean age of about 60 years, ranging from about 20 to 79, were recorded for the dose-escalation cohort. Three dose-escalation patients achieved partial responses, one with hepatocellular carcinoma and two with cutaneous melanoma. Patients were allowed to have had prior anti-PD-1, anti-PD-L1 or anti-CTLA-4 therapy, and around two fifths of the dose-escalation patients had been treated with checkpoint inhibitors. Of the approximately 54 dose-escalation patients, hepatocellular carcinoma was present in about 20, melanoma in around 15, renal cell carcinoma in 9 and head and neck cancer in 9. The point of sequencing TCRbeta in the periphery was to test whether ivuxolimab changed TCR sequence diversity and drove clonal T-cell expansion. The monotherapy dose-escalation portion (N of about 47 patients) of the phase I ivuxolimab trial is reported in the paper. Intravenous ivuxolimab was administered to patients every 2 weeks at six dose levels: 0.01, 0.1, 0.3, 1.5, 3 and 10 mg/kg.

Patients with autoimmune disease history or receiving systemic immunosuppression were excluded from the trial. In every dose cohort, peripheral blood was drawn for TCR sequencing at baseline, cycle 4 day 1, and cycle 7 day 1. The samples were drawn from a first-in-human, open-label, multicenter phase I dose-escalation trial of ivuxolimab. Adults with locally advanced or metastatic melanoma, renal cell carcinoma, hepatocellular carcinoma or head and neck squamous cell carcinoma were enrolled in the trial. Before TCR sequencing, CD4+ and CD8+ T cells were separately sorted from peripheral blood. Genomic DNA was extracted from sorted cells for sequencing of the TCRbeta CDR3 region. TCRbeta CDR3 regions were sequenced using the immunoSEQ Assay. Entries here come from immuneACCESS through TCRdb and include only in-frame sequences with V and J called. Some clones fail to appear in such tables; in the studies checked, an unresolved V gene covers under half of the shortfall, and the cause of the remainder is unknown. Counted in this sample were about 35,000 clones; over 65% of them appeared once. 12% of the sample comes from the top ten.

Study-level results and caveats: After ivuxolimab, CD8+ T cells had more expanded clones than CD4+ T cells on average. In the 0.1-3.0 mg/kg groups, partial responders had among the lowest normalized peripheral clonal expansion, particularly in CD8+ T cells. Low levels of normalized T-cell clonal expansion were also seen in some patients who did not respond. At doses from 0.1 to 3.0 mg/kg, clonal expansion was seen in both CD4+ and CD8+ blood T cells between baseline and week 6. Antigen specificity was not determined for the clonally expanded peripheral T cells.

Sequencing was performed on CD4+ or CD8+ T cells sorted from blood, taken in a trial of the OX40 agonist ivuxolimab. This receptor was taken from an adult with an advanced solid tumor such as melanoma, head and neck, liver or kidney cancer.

The nucleotides read TGTGCCAGCAGTGAATCGGGAGGGTCCTACGAGCAGTACTTC. Its translation reads: CASSESGGSYEQYF. Recombination connected TRBV2 to TRBJ2-7; 8 of the junction bases match TRBD2. V is pruned by 2 bases and J by 1 base, leaving 1 base of the junction without a gene match. Sequences SNHLY (CDR1) and FYNNEI (CDR2) are obtained from the germline V gene. The CDR3 covers 14 residues, taking in both the cysteine and the phenylalanine. This entry keeps only the CDR3 DNA: 42 bases, framed from base 1.